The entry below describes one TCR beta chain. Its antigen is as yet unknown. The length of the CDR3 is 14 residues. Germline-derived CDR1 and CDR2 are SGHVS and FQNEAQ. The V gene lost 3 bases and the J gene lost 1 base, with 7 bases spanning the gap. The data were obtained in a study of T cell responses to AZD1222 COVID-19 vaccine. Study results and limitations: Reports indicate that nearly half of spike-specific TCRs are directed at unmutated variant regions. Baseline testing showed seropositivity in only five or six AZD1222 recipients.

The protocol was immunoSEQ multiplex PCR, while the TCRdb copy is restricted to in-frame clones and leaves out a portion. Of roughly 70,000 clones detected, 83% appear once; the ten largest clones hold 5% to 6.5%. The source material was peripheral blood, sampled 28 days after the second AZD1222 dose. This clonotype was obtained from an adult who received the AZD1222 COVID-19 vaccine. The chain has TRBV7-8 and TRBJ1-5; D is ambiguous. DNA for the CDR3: TGTGCCAGCAGCTTTCTTGGGAGCAATCAGCCCCAGCATTTT. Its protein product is CASSFLGSNQPQHF.